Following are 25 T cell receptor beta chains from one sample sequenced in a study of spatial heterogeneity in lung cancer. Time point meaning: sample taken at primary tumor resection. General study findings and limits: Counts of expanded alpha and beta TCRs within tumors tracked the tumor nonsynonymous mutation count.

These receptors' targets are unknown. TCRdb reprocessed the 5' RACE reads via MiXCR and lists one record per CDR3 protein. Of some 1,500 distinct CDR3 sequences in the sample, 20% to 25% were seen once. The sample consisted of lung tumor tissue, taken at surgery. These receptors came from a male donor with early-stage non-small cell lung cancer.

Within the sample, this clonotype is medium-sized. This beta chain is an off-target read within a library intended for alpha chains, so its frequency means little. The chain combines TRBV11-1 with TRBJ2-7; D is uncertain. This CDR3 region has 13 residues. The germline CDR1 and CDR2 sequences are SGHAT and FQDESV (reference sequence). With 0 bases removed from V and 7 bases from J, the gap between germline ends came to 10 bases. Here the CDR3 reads CASSLAARQEQYF. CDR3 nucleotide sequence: TGTGCCAGCAGCTTAGCGGCCCGGCAAGAGCAGTACTTC. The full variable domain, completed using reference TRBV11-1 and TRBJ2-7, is EAEVAQSPRYKITEKSQAVAFWCDPISGHATLYWYRQILGQGPELLVQFQDESVVDDSQLPKDRFSAERLKGVDSTLKIQPAELGDSAMYLCASSLAARQEQYFGPGTRLTVT.

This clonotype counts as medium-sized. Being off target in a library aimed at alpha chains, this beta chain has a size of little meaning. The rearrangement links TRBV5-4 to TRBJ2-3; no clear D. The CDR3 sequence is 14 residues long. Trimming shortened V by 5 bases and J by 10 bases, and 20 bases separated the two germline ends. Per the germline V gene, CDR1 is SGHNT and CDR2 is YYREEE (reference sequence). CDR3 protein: CASSSGPPREAQYF. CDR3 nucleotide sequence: TGTGCCAGCAGTTCCGGCCCTCCTCGCGAGGCGCAGTATTTT.

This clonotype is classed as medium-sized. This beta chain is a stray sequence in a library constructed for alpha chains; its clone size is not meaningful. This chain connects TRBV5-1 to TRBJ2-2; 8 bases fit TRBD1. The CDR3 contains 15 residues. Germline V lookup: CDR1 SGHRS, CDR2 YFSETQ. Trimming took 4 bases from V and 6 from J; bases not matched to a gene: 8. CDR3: CASSLGQGVSGELFF. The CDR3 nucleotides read TGCGCCAGCAGCCTAGGACAGGGCGTTTCCGGGGAGCTGTTTTTT.

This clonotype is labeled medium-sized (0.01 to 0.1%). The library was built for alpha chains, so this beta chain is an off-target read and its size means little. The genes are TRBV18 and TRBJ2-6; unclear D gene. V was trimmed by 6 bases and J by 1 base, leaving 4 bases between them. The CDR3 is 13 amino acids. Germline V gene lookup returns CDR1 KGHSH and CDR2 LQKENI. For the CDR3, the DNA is TGTGCCAGCTCTCCTTCTGGGGCCAACGTCCTGACTTTC. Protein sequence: CASSPSGANVLTF.

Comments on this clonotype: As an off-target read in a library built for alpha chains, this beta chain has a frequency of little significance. CDR3 DNA: TGTGCCAGCAGTCTGTTAGAGCCGATGCCCCAGCATTTT. It translates to CASSLLEPMPQHF. The chain has TRBV6-2 or TRBV6-3 and TRBJ1-5, with D unclear. Trimming shortened V by 5 bases and J by 9 bases, and 14 bases separated the two germline ends. The CDR3 covers 13 residues. Germline CDR1 MNHEY, CDR2 SVGEGT.

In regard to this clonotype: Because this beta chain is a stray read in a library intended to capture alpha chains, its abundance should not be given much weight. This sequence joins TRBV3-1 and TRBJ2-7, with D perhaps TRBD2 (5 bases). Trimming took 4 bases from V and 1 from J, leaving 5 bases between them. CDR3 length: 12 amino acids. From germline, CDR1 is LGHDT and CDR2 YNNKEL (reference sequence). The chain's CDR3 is CASSRGSYEQYF. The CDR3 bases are TGTGCCAGCAGCCGAGGGTCCTACGAGCAGTACTTC.

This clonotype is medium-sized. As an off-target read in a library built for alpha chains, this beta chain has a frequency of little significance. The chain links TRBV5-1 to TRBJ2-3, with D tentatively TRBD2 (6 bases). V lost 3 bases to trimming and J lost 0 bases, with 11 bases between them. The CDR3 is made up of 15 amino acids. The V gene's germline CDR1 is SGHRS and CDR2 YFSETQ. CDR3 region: CASSSLTSSTDTQYF. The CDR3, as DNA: TGCGCCAGCAGCTCGTTAACTAGCAGCACAGATACGCAGTATTTT.

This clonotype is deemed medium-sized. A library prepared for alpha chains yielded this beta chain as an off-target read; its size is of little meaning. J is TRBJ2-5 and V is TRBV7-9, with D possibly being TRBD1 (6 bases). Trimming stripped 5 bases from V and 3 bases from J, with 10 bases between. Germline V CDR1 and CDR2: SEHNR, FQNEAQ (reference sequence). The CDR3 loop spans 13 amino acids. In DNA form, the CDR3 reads TGTGCCAGCAGCACCGAGGGGGAAGAGACCCAGTACTTC. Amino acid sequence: CASSTEGEETQYF.

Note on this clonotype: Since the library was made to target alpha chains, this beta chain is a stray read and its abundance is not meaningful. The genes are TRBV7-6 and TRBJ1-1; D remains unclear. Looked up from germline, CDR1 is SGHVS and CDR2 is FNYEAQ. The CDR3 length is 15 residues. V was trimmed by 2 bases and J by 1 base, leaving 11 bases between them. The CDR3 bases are TGTGCCAGCAGCTTAAACGGGGAGGGGAACACTGAAGCTTTCTTT. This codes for CASSLNGEGNTEAFF.

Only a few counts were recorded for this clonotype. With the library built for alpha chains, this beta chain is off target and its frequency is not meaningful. The CDR3 region is CATSKITDEQFF. The CDR3 coding sequence is TGTGCCACCAGCAAAATTACAGATGAGCAGTTCTTC. The V and J genes are TRBV15 and TRBJ2-1; D is undetermined. This CDR3 comprises 12 residues. Trimming cost V 4 bases and J 8 bases, with 9 bases left between them. Germline V gene sequence: CDR1 LNHNV, CDR2 YYDKDF (reference sequence).

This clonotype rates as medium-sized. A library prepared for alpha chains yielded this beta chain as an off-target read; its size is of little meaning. The CDR3 is CASSPTGGSYNEQFF. CDR3 in DNA: TGTGCCAGCAGCCCGACCGGGGGATCCTACAATGAGCAGTTCTTC. The genes are TRBV21-1 and TRBJ2-1; whether TRBD1, the table's D call, matches the DNA was not checked. TRBV21-1 corresponds to a pseudogene. The CDR3 has 15 amino acids.

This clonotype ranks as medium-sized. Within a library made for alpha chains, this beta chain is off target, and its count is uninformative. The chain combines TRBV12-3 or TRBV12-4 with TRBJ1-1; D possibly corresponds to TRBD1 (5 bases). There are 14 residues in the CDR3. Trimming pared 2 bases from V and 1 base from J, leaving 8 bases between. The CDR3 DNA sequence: TGTGCCAGCAGTTTAATGGGGGGGAACACTGAAGCTTTCTTT. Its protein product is CASSLMGGNTEAFF.

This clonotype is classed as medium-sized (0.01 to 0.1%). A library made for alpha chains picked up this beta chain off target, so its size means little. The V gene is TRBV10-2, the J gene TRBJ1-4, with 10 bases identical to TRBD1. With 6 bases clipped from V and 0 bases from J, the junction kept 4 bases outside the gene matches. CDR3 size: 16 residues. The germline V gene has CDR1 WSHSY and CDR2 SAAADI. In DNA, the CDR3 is TGCGCCAGCAGGGACAGGGGGATTGCAACTAATGAAAAACTGTTTTTT. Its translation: CASRDRGIATNEKLFF.

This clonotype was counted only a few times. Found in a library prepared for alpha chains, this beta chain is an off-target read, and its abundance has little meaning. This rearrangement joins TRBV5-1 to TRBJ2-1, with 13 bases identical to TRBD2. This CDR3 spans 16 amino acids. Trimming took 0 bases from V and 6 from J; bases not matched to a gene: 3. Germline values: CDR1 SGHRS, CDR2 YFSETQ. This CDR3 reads CASSLGGLAGVNEQFF. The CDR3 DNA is TGCGCCAGCAGCTTGGGAGGACTAGCGGGGGTCAATGAGCAGTTCTTC. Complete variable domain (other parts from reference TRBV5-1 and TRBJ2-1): KAGVTQTPRYLIKTRGQQVTLSCSPISGHRSVSWYQQTPGQGLQFLFEYFSETQRNKGNFPGRFSGRQFSNSRSEMNVSTLELGDSALYLCASSLGGLAGVNEQFFGPGTRLTVL.

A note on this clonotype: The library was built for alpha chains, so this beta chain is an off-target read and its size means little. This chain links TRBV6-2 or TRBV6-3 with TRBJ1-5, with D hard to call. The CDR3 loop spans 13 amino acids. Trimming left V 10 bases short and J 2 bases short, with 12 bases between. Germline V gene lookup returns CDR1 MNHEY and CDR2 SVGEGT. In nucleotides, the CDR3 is TGTGCCACCGCACGGGTCCGCAATCAGCCCCAGCATTTT. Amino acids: CATARVRNQPQHF.

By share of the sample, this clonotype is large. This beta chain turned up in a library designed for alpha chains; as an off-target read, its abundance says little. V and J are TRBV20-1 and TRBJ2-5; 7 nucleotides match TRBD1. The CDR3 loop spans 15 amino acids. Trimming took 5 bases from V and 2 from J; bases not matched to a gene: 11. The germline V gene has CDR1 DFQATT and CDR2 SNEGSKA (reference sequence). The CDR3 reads CSAWPRGSRQETQYF. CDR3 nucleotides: TGCAGTGCTTGGCCCAGGGGGAGTAGGCAAGAGACCCAGTACTTC.

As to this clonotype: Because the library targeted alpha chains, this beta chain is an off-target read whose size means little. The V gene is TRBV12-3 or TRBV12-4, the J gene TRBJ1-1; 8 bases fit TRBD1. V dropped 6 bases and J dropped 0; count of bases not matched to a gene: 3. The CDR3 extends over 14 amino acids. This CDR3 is CASSLDRVNTEAFF. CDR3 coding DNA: TGTGCCAGCAGCCTGGACAGGGTGAACACTGAAGCTTTCTTT.

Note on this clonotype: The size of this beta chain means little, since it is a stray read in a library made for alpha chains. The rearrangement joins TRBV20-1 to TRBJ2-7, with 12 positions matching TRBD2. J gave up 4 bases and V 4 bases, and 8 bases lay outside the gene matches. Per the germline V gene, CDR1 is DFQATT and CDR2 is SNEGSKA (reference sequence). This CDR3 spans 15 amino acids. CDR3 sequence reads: CSAMLAGGPRYEQYF. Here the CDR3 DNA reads TGCAGTGCTATGCTAGCGGGAGGGCCGAGGTACGAGCAGTACTTC.

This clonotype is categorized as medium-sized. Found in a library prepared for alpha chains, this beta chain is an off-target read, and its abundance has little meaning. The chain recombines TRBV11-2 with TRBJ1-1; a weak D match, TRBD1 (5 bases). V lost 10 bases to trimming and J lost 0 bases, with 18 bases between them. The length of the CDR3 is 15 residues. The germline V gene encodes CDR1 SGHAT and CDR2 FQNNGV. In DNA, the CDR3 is TGTGCCACCAACTACGGGGCAGGGATGAACACTGAAGCTTTCTTT. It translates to CATNYGAGMNTEAFF.

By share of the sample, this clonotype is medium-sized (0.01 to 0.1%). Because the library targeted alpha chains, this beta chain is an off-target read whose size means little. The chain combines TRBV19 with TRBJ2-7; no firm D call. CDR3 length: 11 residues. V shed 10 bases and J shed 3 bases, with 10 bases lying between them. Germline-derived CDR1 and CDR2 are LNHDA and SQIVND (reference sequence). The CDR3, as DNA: TGTGCCAACCGCCTGATCTACGAGCAGTACTTC. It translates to CANRLIYEQYF. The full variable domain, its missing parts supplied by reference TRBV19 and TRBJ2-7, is DGGITQSPKYLFRKEGQNVTLSCEQNLNHDAMYWYRQDPGQGLRLIYYSQIVNDFQKGDIAEGYSVSREKKESFPLTVTSAQKNPTAFYLCANRLIYEQYFGPGTRLTVT.

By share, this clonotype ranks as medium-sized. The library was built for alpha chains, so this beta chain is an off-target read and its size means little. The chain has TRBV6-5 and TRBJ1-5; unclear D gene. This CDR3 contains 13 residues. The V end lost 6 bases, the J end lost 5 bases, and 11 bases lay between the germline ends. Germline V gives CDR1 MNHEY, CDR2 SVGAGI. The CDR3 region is CASRGLSDQPQHF. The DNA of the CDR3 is TGTGCCAGCAGAGGGCTCAGTGATCAGCCCCAGCATTTT.

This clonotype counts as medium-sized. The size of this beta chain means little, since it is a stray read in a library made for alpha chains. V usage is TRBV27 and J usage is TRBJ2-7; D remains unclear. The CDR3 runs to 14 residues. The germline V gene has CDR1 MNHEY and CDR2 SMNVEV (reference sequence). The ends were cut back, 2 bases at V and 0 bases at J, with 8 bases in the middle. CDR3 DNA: TGTGCCAGCAGTTTAGGCGGCTACTCCTACGAGCAGTACTTC. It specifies CASSLGGYSYEQYF.

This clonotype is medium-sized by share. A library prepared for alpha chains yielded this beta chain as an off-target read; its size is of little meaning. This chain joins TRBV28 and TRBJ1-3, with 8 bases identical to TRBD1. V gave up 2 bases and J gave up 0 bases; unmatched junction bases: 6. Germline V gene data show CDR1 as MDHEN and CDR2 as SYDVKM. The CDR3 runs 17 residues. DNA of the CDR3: TGTGCCAGCAGTTTACCCCGGGGACAGGTCTCTGGAAACACCATATATTTT. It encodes CASSLPRGQVSGNTIYF.

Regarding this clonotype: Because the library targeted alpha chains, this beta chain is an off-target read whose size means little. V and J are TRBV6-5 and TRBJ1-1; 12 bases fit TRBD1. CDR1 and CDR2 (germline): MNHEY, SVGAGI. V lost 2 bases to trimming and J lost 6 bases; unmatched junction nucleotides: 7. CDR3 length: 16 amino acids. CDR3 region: CASSYAPGQGAPEAFF. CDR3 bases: TGTGCCAGCAGTTACGCCCCGGGACAGGGGGCTCCTGAAGCTTTCTTT.

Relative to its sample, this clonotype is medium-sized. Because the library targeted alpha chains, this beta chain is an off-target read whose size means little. The DNA of the CDR3 is TGTGCCAGCAGCTTTCCCGGGAGTTACAATGAGCAGTTCTTC. This gives the protein CASSFPGSYNEQFF. V usage is TRBV14 and J usage is TRBJ2-1, with a weak D call TRBD2 (6 bases). Germline CDR1 SGHDN, CDR2 FVKESK. This CDR3 is built from 14 residues. Trimming took off 5 bases at V and 4 bases at J, with 12 bases between the two ends.